These 28 T cell receptor beta chains were all obtained from the same sample, sequenced in a study of blood T cell repertoires in COVID-19. Measured with immunoSEQ multiplex PCR; TCRdb has only the in-frame clones, and not every one. The data contain about 280,000 clones, under 90% of them seen just once; the ten biggest clones take up roughly 11%. The sequenced sample consisted of peripheral blood. These receptor sequences come from a woman aged 30 to 39 with COVID-19, enrolled during active disease.

The chain is built from TRBV6-6 and TRBJ1-3; tentatively, D is TRBD1 (5 bases). Trimming pared 5 bases from V and 2 bases from J, leaving 19 bases between. The CDR3 length is 17 residues. From germline, CDR1 is MNHNY and CDR2 SVGAGI (reference sequence). The CDR3 DNA is TGTGCCAGCAGTCCCGTAATATGGGGCGGAGCTGGAAACACCATATATTTT. Residues: CASSPVIWGGAGNTIYF.

This rearrangement joins TRBV7-9 to TRBJ1-2; D is unclear. The germline gives CDR1 SEHNR, CDR2 FQNEAQ (reference sequence). Trimming removed 5 bases at V and 5 bases at J, with 9 bases between. The CDR3 contains 12 residues. The CDR3, as DNA: TGTGCCAGCAGCGGAAGCGGGTATGGCTACACCTTC. This translates into CASSGSGYGYTF.

This chain links TRBV6-5 with TRBJ1-4; 9 nucleotides align to TRBD1. The length of the CDR3 is 13 residues. CDR1 and CDR2 from the germline V gene are MNHEY and SVGAGI. Trimming took 8 bases from V and 4 from J; bases not matched to a gene: 2. The CDR3 region has the DNA TGTGCCAGCGGGGGACAGGGTAATGAAAAACTGTTTTTT. Protein: CASGGQGNEKLFF.

The chain employs TRBV27 and TRBJ2-7; 9 bases are shared with TRBD1. V lost 5 bases and J lost 5; bases outside the gene matches: 13. The germline V gene has CDR1 MNHEY and CDR2 SMNVEV (reference sequence). CDR3 length: 16 residues. The CDR3 loop is CASSSLQGAPTDEQYF. Written as DNA, the CDR3 is TGTGCCAGCAGTAGCTTACAGGGGGCTCCCACCGACGAGCAGTACTTC.

The chain has TRBV28 and TRBJ2-3; no firm D call. CDR3 length: 15 amino acids. Germline V lookup: CDR1 MDHEN, CDR2 SYDVKM. V was shortened by 7 bases and J by 0 bases, with 14 bases between the two germline ends. As DNA, the CDR3 is TGTGCCAGCATCGGAGCGACGAGGAGCACAGATACGCAGTATTTT. It codes for CASIGATRSTDTQYF.

The chain links TRBV27 to TRBJ2-1; 9 bases line up with TRBD2. The germline CDR1 and CDR2 sequences are MNHEY and SMNVEV (reference sequence). The CDR3 is made up of 14 amino acids. J gave up 9 bases and V 6 bases, and 9 bases lay outside the gene matches. CDR3 bases: TGTGCCAGCAGGGCGGGGGGGCAGTACGGTGAGCAGTTCTTC. Its translation: CASRAGGQYGEQFF.

J is TRBJ2-7 and V is TRBV7-2; perhaps TRBD2 as D (5 bases). Trimming stripped 8 bases from V and 1 base from J, with 15 bases between. The CDR3 consists of 14 residues. Germline loops: CDR1 SGHTA, CDR2 FQGNSA. The CDR3 protein is CASETTRGSYEQYF. Here the CDR3 DNA reads TGTGCCAGCGAAACCACCCGGGGTTCCTACGAGCAGTACTTC.

This clone has just one count. The chain joins TRBV11-2 to TRBJ2-1; no definite D call. The germline CDR1 and CDR2 sequences are SGHAT and FQNNGV. Trimming stripped 1 base from V and 3 bases from J, with 10 bases between. This CDR3 region has 15 residues. CDR3 region: CASSLAAIDYNEQFF. The DNA for the CDR3 is TGTGCCAGCAGCTTAGCTGCAATAGACTACAATGAGCAGTTCTTC.

The chain links TRBV6-5 to TRBJ1-3; D ambiguous. There are 14 residues in the CDR3. V was cut by 9 bases and J by 1 base, with 13 bases left in between. The V gene's germline CDR1 is MNHEY and CDR2 SVGAGI. As DNA, the CDR3 is TGTGCCAGTACCCCGTCCGGGTCTGGAAACACCATATATTTT. It is translated as CASTPSGSGNTIYF.

V gene TRBV21-1 combines with J gene TRBJ1-2; TRBD1, the D gene given by the table, was not confirmed from the DNA. TRBV21-1 is given as a pseudogene. The CDR3 length is 19 residues. This chain's CDR3 is CASSPLGDRGFRANYGYTF. The CDR3 DNA sequence: TGTGCCAGCAGCCCTCTCGGGGACAGGGGGTTCCGGGCTAACTATGGCTACACCTTC.

This rearrangement joins TRBV5-1 to TRBJ1-6; 11 bases map to TRBD1. CDR1 and CDR2 (germline): SGHRS, YFSETQ. V lost 0 bases, J lost 11 bases, and 7 bases stayed unmatched. This CDR3 spans 16 amino acids. CDR3 protein: CASSLGAGTGGTPLHF. The CDR3 nucleotides are TGCGCCAGCAGCTTGGGTGCCGGGACAGGGGGTACACCCCTCCACTTT.

V gene TRBV24-1 combines with J gene TRBJ2-3, with 8 bases lining up with TRBD2. Germline V gives CDR1 KGHDR, CDR2 SFDVKD. There are 16 residues in the CDR3. Trimming took 2 bases from V and 1 from J; bases not matched to a gene: 4. In DNA, the CDR3 is TGTGCCACCAGTGATTCCTTCGGGGGGGGCACAGATACGCAGTATTTT. Its translation is CATSDSFGGGTDTQYF.

The chain is built from TRBV29-1 and TRBJ1-1; weak D call: TRBD1 (5 bases). The CDR3 length is 15 residues. V shed 7 bases and J shed 5 bases, with 23 bases lying between them. The V gene's germline CDR1 is SQVTM and CDR2 ANQGSEA. The CDR3 nucleotides are TGCAGCGCACCCAGATCAGGGTTTCGGGGGACTGAAGCTTTCTTT. It specifies CSAPRSGFRGTEAFF.

V usage is TRBV6-5 and J usage is TRBJ1-5, with D hard to call. The CDR3 runs 14 residues. V dropped 5 bases and J dropped 2 bases, with 10 bases sitting between them. Germline CDR1 and CDR2: MNHEY and SVGAGI. The CDR3 sequence is CASSRGRGNQPQHF. CDR3 in DNA: TGTGCCAGCAGTCGGGGAAGGGGCAATCAGCCCCAGCATTTT.

The chain employs TRBV3-1 (or the pseudogene TRBV3-2) and TRBJ2-2; TRBD1 agrees at 11 bases. Per the germline V gene, CDR1 is LGHDT and CDR2 is YNNKEL (reference sequence). With 8 bases clipped from V and 6 bases from J, the junction kept 11 bases outside the gene matches. The CDR3 is 16 amino acids. The CDR3 DNA sequence: TGTGCCAGCTTACCTTCCGGGACAGGGGGGGCCGGGGAGCTGTTTTTT. This sequence encodes CASLPSGTGGAGELFF.

CDR3: CASRARGQVIPQHF. The CDR3 DNA sequence: TGTGCCAGCAGGGCTCGGGGACAGGTTATCCCCCAGCATTTT. V gene TRBV5-6 combines with J gene TRBJ1-5, with 8 bases fitting TRBD1. CDR1 is SGHDT and CDR2 is YYEEEE in the germline V gene. V gave up 5 bases and J gave up 10 bases; unmatched junction bases: 11. CDR3 length: 14 amino acids.

The chain has TRBV10-3 and TRBJ1-1; D uncertain. CDR3 length: 13 amino acids. Germline V lookup: CDR1 ENHRY, CDR2 SYGVKD. With 0 bases removed from V and 4 bases from J, the gap between germline ends came to 6 bases. The CDR3 DNA is TGTGCCATCAGTGAGTCCTTGGCCACTGAAGCTTTCTTT. It yields the protein CAISESLATEAFF.

The J gene is TRBJ2-5, the V gene TRBV3-1 (or the pseudogene TRBV3-2); 13 bases map to TRBD2. Unmatched junction bases numbered 6, after V lost 4 bases and J lost 7 bases. This CDR3 region has 15 residues. Germline V lookup: CDR1 LGHDT, CDR2 YNNKEL (reference sequence). The CDR3 loop reads CASSRGTSGDRTQYF. CDR3 nucleotides: TGTGCCAGCAGCCGGGGGACTAGCGGGGATCGGACCCAGTACTTC.

J is TRBJ1-5 and V is TRBV19; 7 bases are shared with TRBD1. Germline CDR1 LNHDA, CDR2 SQIVND (reference sequence). With V trimmed by 5 bases and J by 0 bases, 7 bases remained unmatched. This CDR3 comprises 16 residues. The CDR3 region is CASSEMTGNSNQPQHF. CDR3 coding DNA: TGTGCCAGTAGTGAAATGACAGGGAATAGCAATCAGCCCCAGCATTTT.

The chain employs TRBV3-1 (or the pseudogene TRBV3-2) and TRBJ1-1; the D gene is possibly TRBD1 (5 bases). The V end was cut by 6 bases, the J end by 3 bases, with 11 bases between. Germline loops: CDR1 LGHDT, CDR2 YNNKEL (reference sequence). The CDR3 is made up of 13 amino acids. The CDR3 coding sequence is TGTGCCAGCAGGCTATTCAGGGACACTGAAGCTTTCTTT. Its translation: CASRLFRDTEAFF.

The V gene is TRBV7-6, the J gene TRBJ2-3; tentative D call: TRBD2 (7 bases). This CDR3 is 15 amino acids long. V lost 5 bases and J 2 bases, leaving 14 bases between the germline ends. CDR1 is SGHVS, CDR2 FNYEAQ, per germline. In DNA form, the CDR3 reads TGTGCCAGCAGCCCCGAGGGGGGGCCCACAGATACGCAGTATTTT. This gives the protein CASSPEGGPTDTQYF.

This CDR3 reads CASSPSGKLNTEAFF. The CDR3 nucleotides read TGCGCCAGCAGCCCAAGCGGGAAGTTGAACACTGAAGCTTTCTTT. J is TRBJ1-1 and V is TRBV4-1, with D unresolved. V was clipped by 4 bases and J by 0 bases, with 12 bases between them. The CDR3 sequence is 15 residues long. The germline V gene has CDR1 MGHRA and CDR2 YSYEKL.

The rearrangement uses TRBV10-3 and TRBJ1-1; D is unresolved. CDR1 and CDR2 from the germline V gene are ENHRY and SYGVKD. The CDR3 runs 13 residues. Deletions cut 7 bases from V and 2 bases from J, with 11 bases between. The CDR3 bases are TGTGCCATCAATCAGAATTCAAACACTGAAGCTTTCTTT. Protein sequence: CAINQNSNTEAFF.

The gene calls are TRBV6-4 and TRBJ2-1; 10 positions match TRBD2. CDR1 and CDR2 from the germline V gene are MRHNA and SNTAGT. CDR3 length: 19 residues. V shed 7 bases and J 0 bases; nucleotides not matched to a gene: 15. The CDR3 loop reads CASILGSGGASSSYNEQFF. Here the CDR3 DNA reads TGTGCCAGCATCCTCGGGAGCGGGGGGGCCTCGAGCTCCTACAATGAGCAGTTCTTC.

The V and J genes are TRBV29-1 and TRBJ1-4; TRBD1 agrees at 8 bases. V lost 2 bases and J lost 7; bases outside the gene matches: 3. Germline CDR1 is SQVTM and CDR2 is ANQGSEA. The CDR3 contains 13 residues. The DNA for the CDR3 is TGCAGCGTTGAAACAGGGGGAGGTGAAAAACTGTTTTTT. This sequence encodes CSVETGGGEKLFF.

The rearrangement joins TRBV6-5 to TRBJ1-1; 12 nucleotides line up with TRBD1. The CDR3 has 13 amino acids. Germline V CDR1 and CDR2: MNHEY, SVGAGI. J gave up 11 bases and V 5 bases, and 6 bases lay outside the gene matches. This CDR3 is CASSNRDRGRAFF. The CDR3 DNA sequence: TGTGCCAGCAGTAACCGGGACAGGGGGCGGGCTTTCTTT.

The chain uses TRBV19 and TRBJ1-3; D is unclear. V lost 2 bases and J lost 0, with 5 bases in between. The CDR3 extends over 14 amino acids. CDR1 is LNHDA, CDR2 SQIVND, per germline (reference sequence). CDR3 region: CASSIRNSGNTIYF. The CDR3 DNA follows: TGTGCCAGTAGTATACGTAACTCTGGAAACACCATATATTTT.

This chain joins TRBV27 and TRBJ2-5, with TRBD2 matching over 7 bases. V was pared by 7 bases and J by 2 bases, with 22 bases of the junction left unmatched. CDR1 is MNHEY and CDR2 is SMNVEV in the germline V gene (reference sequence). CDR3 length: 19 residues. CDR3 in amino acids: CASTSSRLAGVVGQETQYF. CDR3 nucleotides: TGTGCCAGCACCTCTTCCCGCCTTGCGGGGGTTGTGGGACAAGAGACCCAGTACTTC.